This T cell receptor (beta chain) was recorded in a study of cytomegalovirus exposure and HLA in healthy donors. Findings and caveats of the study: Researchers catalogued roughly 150 TCR beta chains as cytomegalovirus-associated.

Trimming took off 3 bases at V and 1 base at J, with 7 bases between the two ends. Looked up from germline, CDR1 is SNHLY and CDR2 is FYNNEI. This CDR3 is built from 15 residues. Concerning this clone: What it recognizes is unknown.

Primers for the PCR totalled 60 Vbeta and 13 Jbeta. Clones were read by immunoSEQ multiplex PCR, and TCRdb kept only the in-frame ones, dropping some. This table has fewer than 300,000 clones, roughly 89% appearing once. The clonotype was recovered from a man in his forties in good health and CMV-seropositive. The source material was PBMCs. The gene calls are TRBV2 and TRBJ2-6; D ambiguous. For the CDR3, the DNA is TGTGCCAGCAGTGAGAACTTTTCTGGGGCCAACGTCCTGACTTTC. Its protein is CASSENFSGANVLTF.